The rows below give T cell receptor beta chains drawn from one sample of a study of PD-1 blockade in classical Hodgkin lymphoma. Clones were read by immunoSEQ multiplex PCR, and TCRdb kept only the in-frame ones, dropping some. In the table there are 45,000 to 60,000 clones, approximately 80% of which are singletons. Sequences were derived from peripheral blood mononuclear cells (PBMCs), sampled before the fourth cycle of nivolumab. The receptors here all came from a human donor with classical Hodgkin lymphoma. Both conserved end residues are part of each CDR3. The order of the fields is D gene, J gene, V gene, clone size, CDR3 protein, CDR3 DNA. The D gene is left open where the match is weak. Size is omitted from some rows. Given values are once, few, many or a class for expanded clones.

NA | TRBJ1-1 | TRBV19 | once | CASKKGGVTTEAFF | TGTGCCAGTAAGAAAGGGGGAGTTACCACTGAAGCTTTCTTT
TRBD1 | TRBJ1-2 | TRBV7-9 | once | CASSLEGQIYGYTF | TGTGCCAGCAGCTTAGAGGGACAGATCTATGGCTACACCTTC
TRBD2 | TRBJ2-1 | TRBV10-3 | NA | CAISELGLADDEQFF | TGTGCCATCAGTGAGTTGGGGCTAGCGGACGATGAGCAGTTCTTC
NA | TRBJ2-1 | TRBV7-3 | NA | CASSLNQGRDEQFF | TGTGCCAGCAGCTTAAACCAGGGACGGGATGAGCAGTTCTTC
NA | TRBJ1-4 | TRBV18 | NA | CASSTAAGANEKLFF | TGTGCCAGCTCCACGGCCGCAGGGGCGAATGAAAAACTGTTTTTT
NA | TRBJ2-3 | TRBV5-1 | NA | CASSFGGTVQAGTQYF | TGCGCCAGCAGCTTTGGCGGGACGGTGCAGGCGGGGACGCAGTATTTT
TRBD1 | TRBJ2-7 | TRBV29-1 | NA | CSVAGTGTYEQYF | TGCAGCGTTGCTGGGACAGGGACCTACGAGCAGTACTTC
NA | TRBJ1-4 | TRBV19 | NA | CASRRTATNEKLFF | TGTGCCAGTAGGCGGACGGCAACTAATGAAAAACTGTTTTTT
NA | TRBJ2-3 | TRBV29-1 | NA | CSVATDTQYF | TGCAGCGTAGCCACAGATACGCAGTATTTT
NA | TRBJ2-3 | TRBV7-8 | NA | CASSTQGTTDTQYF | TGTGCCAGCAGCACCCAGGGGACGACAGATACGCAGTATTTT
TRBD1 | TRBJ2-7 | TRBV6-5 | NA | CASSYSRDRAYEQYF | TGTGCCAGCAGTTACTCGAGGGACAGGGCCTACGAGCAGTACTTC
NA | TRBJ1-1 | TRBV4-2 | NA | CASSQDQGSTEAFF | TGTGCCAGCAGCCAAGATCAGGGCTCCACTGAAGCTTTCTTT
NA | TRBJ1-2 | TRBV4-3 | NA | CASSPQGDFLYGYTF | TGCGCCAGCAGTCCCCAGGGAGATTTCCTATATGGCTACACCTTC
NA | TRBJ2-2 | TRBV6-1 | NA | CASSRNTGELFF | TGTGCCAGCAGTCGTAACACCGGGGAGCTGTTTTTT
NA | TRBJ1-2 | TRBV11-2 | NA | CASSRDHSTNYGYTF | TGTGCCAGCAGCCGCGACCACTCCACTAACTATGGCTACACCTTC
TRBD2 | TRBJ2-1 | TRBV6-5 | NA | CASSSSGGSSYNEQFF | TGTGCCAGCAGTTCCTCGGGGGGTAGCTCCTACAATGAGCAGTTCTTC
NA | TRBJ2-5 | TRBV25-1 | NA | CATTSRGEGETQYF | TGTGCCACCACTTCGAGGGGAGAGGGAGAGACCCAGTACTTC
NA | TRBJ2-2 | TRBV7-3 | NA | CASSFTENTGELFF | TGTGCCAGCAGCTTTACAGAGAACACCGGGGAGCTGTTTTTT
TRBD2 | TRBJ2-5 | TRBV18 | NA | CASSRRTSGSLETQYF | TGTGCCAGCTCCAGACGGACTAGCGGGAGTTTAGAGACCCAGTACTTC
TRBD1 | TRBJ2-6 | TRBV19 | NA | CASSLSSGGETGANVLTF | TGTGCCAGTAGTCTTTCTTCAGGGGGCGAGACTGGGGCCAACGTCCTGACTTTC
NA | TRBJ1-1 | TRBV5-8 | NA | CASSFGPLTEAFF | TGTGCCAGCAGCTTCGGGCCCCTTACTGAAGCTTTCTTT
TRBD2 | TRBJ2-5 | TRBV5-5 | NA | CASSLVGPGRETQYF | TGTGCCAGCAGCTTGGTCGGGCCCGGGAGGGAGACCCAGTACTTC
NA | TRBJ2-7 | TRBV11-1 | NA | CASSLAWTAYEQYF | TGTGCCAGCAGCTTAGCGTGGACAGCGTACGAGCAGTACTTC
NA | TRBJ1-1 | TRBV15 | NA | CATSRVWGIGVNTEAFF | TGTGCCACCAGCAGAGTTTGGGGTATTGGGGTGAACACTGAAGCTTTCTTT
TRBD1 | TRBJ1-5 | TRBV4-1 | NA | CASSLVRGPDRNQPQHF | TGCGCCAGCAGCCTTGTCAGGGGGCCAGATCGCAATCAGCCCCAGCATTTT
TRBD1 | TRBJ2-1 | TRBV27 | NA | CASSGTGGANEQFF | TGTGCCAGCAGTGGTACAGGGGGCGCGAATGAGCAGTTCTTC
NA | TRBJ1-2 | TRBV7-9 | once | CASSLGGYGYTF | TGTGCCAGCAGCTTAGGGGGCTATGGCTACACCTTC
TRBD2 | TRBJ2-1 | TRBV4-2 | NA | CASSFTSGGIHNEQFF | TGTGCCAGCAGCTTCACTAGCGGGGGGATCCACAATGAGCAGTTCTTC
NA | TRBJ2-7 | TRBV2 | NA | CASTTALSYEQYF | TGTGCCAGCACGACAGCCCTCTCCTACGAGCAGTACTTC
NA | TRBJ2-7 | TRBV4-3 | NA | CASSQDLRYEQYF | TGCGCCAGCAGCCAAGACCTACGTTACGAGCAGTACTTC
NA | TRBJ2-5 | TRBV5-6 | once | CASSPQYQETQYF | TGTGCCAGCAGCCCCCAGTACCAAGAGACCCAGTACTTC
NA | TRBJ2-6 | TRBV28 | NA | CASSLLGSGANVLTF | TGTGCCAGCAGTTTATTAGGATCTGGGGCCAACGTCCTGACTTTC
NA | TRBJ2-7 | TRBV27 | NA | CASSLAGSSYEQYF | TGTGCCAGCAGTTTAGCGGGGTCTTCCTACGAGCAGTACTTC
NA | TRBJ2-3 | TRBV18 | NA | CASRPGADTQYF | TGTGCCAGCCGCCCGGGGGCAGATACGCAGTATTTT
TRBD1 | TRBJ2-6 | TRBV5-1 | NA | CASSLKGGGPSGANVLTF | TGCGCCAGCAGCTTGAAAGGGGGCGGCCCCTCTGGGGCCAACGTCCTGACTTTC
NA | TRBJ1-1 | TRBV6-6 | NA | CASSRDGNTEAFF | TGTGCCAGCAGTCGGGACGGGAACACTGAAGCTTTCTTT
NA | TRBJ2-7 | TRBV20-1 | NA | CSARGNYEQYF | TGCAGTGCTAGAGGGAACTACGAGCAGTACTTC
NA | TRBJ2-3 | TRBV15 | NA | CATSGPGGTDTQYF | TGTGCCACCAGCGGCCCCGGGGGCACAGATACGCAGTATTTT
NA | TRBJ2-7 | TRBV30 | few | CAWLEKLSSYEQYF | TGTGCCTGGCTTGAGAAATTGAGCTCCTACGAGCAGTACTTC
NA | TRBJ1-1 | TRBV5-6 | NA | CASSFVWEWGDTEAFF | TGTGCCAGCAGCTTCGTTTGGGAGTGGGGCGACACTGAAGCTTTCTTT
NA | TRBJ2-2 | TRBV29-1 | NA | CSATALGELFF | TGCAGCGCGACGGCACTCGGGGAGCTGTTTTTT
NA | TRBJ1-2 | TRBV27 | large | CASSLSAGYANYGYTF | TGTGCCAGCAGTTTGTCGGCAGGCTACGCTAACTATGGCTACACCTTC
NA | TRBJ1-2 | TRBV14 | NA | CASSYSARDNYGYTF | TGTGCCAGCAGCTATTCAGCACGGGATAACTATGGCTACACCTTC
NA | TRBJ2-7 | TRBV7-8 | NA | CASSLARQTEQYF | TGTGCCAGCAGCCTAGCGAGACAGACCGAGCAGTACTTC
TRBD1 | TRBJ1-1 | TRBV11-2 | NA | CASSLDDMTGTNTEAFF | TGTGCCAGCAGCTTAGATGATATGACAGGGACGAACACTGAAGCTTTCTTT
NA | TRBJ2-7 | TRBV5-1 | NA | CASSPGTKYEQYF | TGCGCCAGCAGCCCAGGGACAAAATACGAGCAGTACTTC
NA | TRBJ2-7 | TRBV29-1 | few | CSVGLTRGEQYF | TGCAGCGTTGGTCTGACTAGAGGCGAGCAGTACTTC
NA | TRBJ1-2 | TRBV5-6 | NA | CASSSGDDHGYTF | TGTGCCAGCAGCTCAGGTGACGATCATGGCTACACCTTC
NA | TRBJ1-5 | TRBV7-9 | NA | CASSLRRGQPQHF | TGTGCCAGCAGCTTAAGGCGAGGTCAGCCCCAGCATTTT